A single T cell receptor beta chain is shown here with its context. The data originate from a study of blood T cell repertoires in COVID-19. Method: immunoSEQ multiplex PCR; TCRdb's copy keeps in-frame clones and lacks some. The table has 300,000 to 400,000 clones, about 85% seen once. Germline V lookup: CDR1 MDHEN, CDR2 SYDVKM. V shed 7 bases and J 0 bases; nucleotides not matched to a gene: 8. The CDR3 totals 17 residues. Specimen: PBMCs or T cells enriched from blood (not recorded which). The TCR sequence derives from a woman between 25 and 40 years old who had been exposed to COVID-19. The chain links TRBV28 to TRBJ2-2; 10 nucleotides agree with TRBD2. The CDR3 DNA reads TGTGCCAGCATGGACTATAGCGGGGGGACGAACACCGGGGAGCTGTTTTTT. Protein product: CASMDYSGGTNTGELFF.